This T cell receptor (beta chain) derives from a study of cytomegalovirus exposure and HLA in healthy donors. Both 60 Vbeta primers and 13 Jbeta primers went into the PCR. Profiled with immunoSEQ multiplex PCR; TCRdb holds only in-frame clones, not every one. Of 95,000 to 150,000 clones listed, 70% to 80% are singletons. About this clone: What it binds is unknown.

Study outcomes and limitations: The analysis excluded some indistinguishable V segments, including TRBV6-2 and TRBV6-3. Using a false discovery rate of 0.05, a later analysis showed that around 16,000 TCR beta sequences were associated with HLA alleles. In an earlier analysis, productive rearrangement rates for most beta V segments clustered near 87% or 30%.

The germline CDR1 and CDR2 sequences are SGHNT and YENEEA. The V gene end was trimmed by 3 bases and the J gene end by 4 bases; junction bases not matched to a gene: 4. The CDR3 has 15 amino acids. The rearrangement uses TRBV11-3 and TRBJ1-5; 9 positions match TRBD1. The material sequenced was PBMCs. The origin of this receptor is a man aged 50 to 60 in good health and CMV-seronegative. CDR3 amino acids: CASSLQGTGNQPQHF. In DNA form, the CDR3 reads TGTGCCAGCAGCTTGCAAGGGACAGGGAATCAGCCCCAGCATTTT.